This TCR beta chain derives from a study of regulatory T cells in long-lasting Graves disease. Deletions cut 2 bases from V and 5 bases from J, with 13 bases between. The CDR3 length is 13 residues. CDR1 and CDR2 (germline): GTSNPN, SVGIG (reference sequence). Specified time point: newly diagnosed GD, antithyroid drugs for less than 3 months. The TCR library was made from RNA that had been extracted from PBMCs in TRIzol. Relying on iRepertoire HTBI primers and Arm-PCR of CDR3 regions, the team built TCR beta libraries. TCRdb reanalysed the multiplex PCR reads using MiXCR and keeps one entry per CDR3 protein. The sample contains 350,000 to 550,000 distinct CDR3 sequences, roughly 15% of which appear only once. Another study also made use of these data, one on T cells in Graves' hyperthyroidism and ophthalmopathy. From that second work: RT-PCR in the first round (using the HTBI primer set) targeted the TCR CDR3.

This clonotype originated in a woman aged 18-30 years with Graves disease. The rearrangement joins TRBV30 to TRBJ2-7; D uncertain. Specimen: peripheral blood mononuclear cells (PBMCs), collected at new diagnosis, from a patient treated with antithyroid drugs. The CDR3 DNA reads TGTGCCTGGAGTTCTTGGTCTAGGGACGAGCAGTACTTC. Its protein product is CAWSSWSRDEQYF.